This passage covers 13 T cell receptor beta chains from one sample sequenced in a study of CD8+ T cells in alopecia areata. The authors extracted RNA and reverse transcribed it into cDNA as the sequencing template. The protocol was immunoSEQ multiplex PCR, while the TCRdb copy is restricted to in-frame clones and leaves out a portion. The table lists approximately 210,000 clones, less than 65% of them singletons. Noted treatment: oral pan-JAK inhibitor, 5-10 mg twice daily. Here the sequenced sample was CD4+ T cells sorted from blood, taken at week 4, from a patient treated with tofacitinib. The receptors originated from a human donor with alopecia areata.

The V gene is TRBV27, the J gene TRBJ1-5, with D maybe TRBD1 (5 bases). In germline, CDR1 is MNHEY, CDR2 SMNVEV (reference sequence). V lost 4 bases, J lost 4 bases, and 23 bases lay in between. CDR3 size: 18 residues. CDR3 nucleotides: TGTGCCAGCAGTTCTTATGGGCGGGGAGTACAGGAAAATCAGCCCCAGCATTTT. This encodes CASSSYGRGVQENQPQHF.

The chain couples TRBV15 to TRBJ2-2, with TRBD2 matching over 9 bases. This CDR3 spans 17 amino acids. CDR1 is LNHNV, CDR2 YYDKDF, per germline (reference sequence). With V trimmed by 0 bases and J by 4 bases, 6 bases remained unmatched. Written as DNA, the CDR3 is TGTGCCACCAGCAGAGATAGACAGGGACTAGCCACCGGGGAGCTGTTTTTT. Translated: CATSRDRQGLATGELFF.

The rearrangement links TRBV29-1 to TRBJ1-2; D not certain. From germline, CDR1 is SQVTM and CDR2 ANQGSEA. This CDR3 has 13 amino acids. Trimming shortened V by 5 bases and J by 3 bases, and 13 bases separated the two germline ends. DNA for the CDR3: TGCAGCGTTCGAAGGGTACACGACTATGGCTACACCTTC. This translates into CSVRRVHDYGYTF.

This clone was detected a few times. The chain is built from TRBV19 and TRBJ1-2; possibly TRBD1 for D (6 bases). Trimming removed 7 bases from V and 2 bases from J, with 14 bases in between. There are 14 residues in the CDR3. Germline CDR1 reads LNHDA; CDR2 reads SQIVND (reference sequence). CDR3 region: CASMGATRNYGYTF. CDR3 sequence (DNA): TGTGCCAGTATGGGGGCGACCCGCAACTATGGCTACACCTTC.

The chain joins TRBV30 to TRBJ1-1; perhaps TRBD1 as D (5 bases). The CDR3 runs to 10 residues. Trimming removed 7 bases at V and 7 bases at J, with 10 bases between. In germline, CDR1 is GTSNPN, CDR2 SVGIG (reference sequence). This CDR3 reads CALGRVEAFF. CDR3 coding DNA: TGTGCCTTGGGACGGGTTGAAGCTTTCTTT.

The rearrangement joins TRBV11-2 to TRBJ1-1, with D perhaps TRBD1 (5 bases). The CDR3 consists of 11 residues. Germline CDR1 SGHAT, CDR2 FQNNGV. Trimming stripped 11 bases from V and 1 base from J, with 8 bases between. The CDR3 nucleotides are TGTGCCGATACAGGGAACACTGAAGCTTTCTTT. It is translated as CADTGNTEAFF.

The chain couples TRBV5-1 to TRBJ2-1; TRBD1 agrees at 11 bases. This CDR3 is 14 amino acids long. The V and J ends lost 5 bases and 8 bases, in that order; junction bases with no gene match: 6. CDR1 is SGHRS and CDR2 is YFSETQ in the germline V gene. In DNA, the CDR3 is TGCGCCAGCAGTCCTAGGACAGGGGGCGATGAGCAGTTCTTC. Translating gives CASSPRTGGDEQFF. The variable domain in full, with the rest retrieved from reference TRBV5-1 and TRBJ2-1, is KAGVTQTPRYLIKTRGQQVTLSCSPISGHRSVSWYQQTPGQGLQFLFEYFSETQRNKGNFPGRFSGRQFSNSRSEMNVSTLELGDSALYLCASSPRTGGDEQFFGPGTRLTVL.

The V and J genes are TRBV15 and TRBJ2-5, with D perhaps TRBD1 or TRBD2 (6 bases each). The CDR3 length is 14 residues. Trimming pared 5 bases from V and 4 bases from J, leaving 14 bases between. Germline values: CDR1 LNHNV, CDR2 YYDKDF (reference sequence). The CDR3 sequence is CATSPGARRETQYF. Written as DNA, the CDR3 is TGTGCCACCAGCCCGGGGGCGCGGAGAGAGACCCAGTACTTC.

The chain uses TRBV4-1 and TRBJ1-2, with D hard to call. Germline V gives CDR1 MGHRA, CDR2 YSYEKL. The CDR3 consists of 15 residues. V dropped 0 bases and J dropped 2 bases, with 10 bases sitting between them. The CDR3 sequence: CASSQEGIANYGYTF. The CDR3 DNA reads as TGCGCCAGCAGCCAAGAGGGAATTGCAAACTATGGCTACACCTTC.

This clone came up once. The rearrangement joins TRBV25-1 to TRBJ2-7, with a weak D call TRBD2 (6 bases). CDR3 length: 14 amino acids. Trimming stripped 3 bases from V and 3 bases from J, with 12 bases between. Germline loops: CDR1 MGHDK, CDR2 SYGVNS. In DNA form, the CDR3 reads TGTGCCAGCAGTGATGGGGCGGGGATCTACGAGCAGTACTTC. It is translated as CASSDGAGIYEQYF.

The chain joins TRBV5-1 to TRBJ2-7, with D hard to call. This CDR3 is 13 amino acids long. V was trimmed by 5 bases and J by 2 bases, leaving 11 bases between them. Germline assignment: CDR1 SGHRS and CDR2 YFSETQ. CDR3 in amino acids: CASREGFTYEQYF. CDR3 DNA sequence: TGCGCCAGCAGGGAAGGGTTCACCTACGAGCAGTACTTC.

In its sample, this clone was seen a few times. This chain joins TRBV10-3 and TRBJ2-7, with a possible D match to TRBD1 (5 bases). CDR1 and CDR2 (germline): ENHRY, SYGVKD. V was shortened by 8 bases and J by 1 base, with 9 bases between the two germline ends. This CDR3 has 12 residues. The CDR3: CAIRQQSYEQYF. In DNA, the CDR3 is TGTGCCATCCGACAGCAATCCTACGAGCAGTACTTC.

The chain uses TRBV15 and TRBJ1-1; D gene ambiguous. V was cut by 0 bases and J by 9 bases, with 11 bases left in between. CDR1 and CDR2 (germline): LNHNV, YYDKDF (reference sequence). This CDR3 spans 13 amino acids. CDR3 DNA: TGTGCCACCAGCAGAGATCCTACGACCCAAGCTTTCTTT. Translation: CATSRDPTTQAFF. The complete variable domain, with remaining parts taken from reference TRBV15 and TRBJ1-1, reads DAMVIQNPRYQVTQFGKPVTLSCSQTLNHNVMYWYQQKSSQAPKLLFHYYDKDFNNEADTPDNFQSRRPNTSFCFLDIRSPGLGDTAMYLCATSRDPTTQAFFGQGTRLTVV.